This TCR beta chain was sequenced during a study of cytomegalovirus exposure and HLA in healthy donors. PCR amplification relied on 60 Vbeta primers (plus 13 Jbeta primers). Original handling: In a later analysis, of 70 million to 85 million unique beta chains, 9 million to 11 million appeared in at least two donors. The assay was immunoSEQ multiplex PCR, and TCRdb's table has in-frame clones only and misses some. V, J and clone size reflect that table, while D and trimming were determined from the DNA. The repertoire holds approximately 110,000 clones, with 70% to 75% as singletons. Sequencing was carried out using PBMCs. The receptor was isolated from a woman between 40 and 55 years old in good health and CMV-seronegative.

The CDR3 here is CASSTQPGQGPYEQYF. CDR3 coding DNA: TGTGCCAGCAGCACACAACCGGGACAGGGCCCCTACGAGCAGTACTTC. This chain joins TRBV7-9 and TRBJ2-7, with 9 bases matching TRBD1. CDR3 length: 16 residues. V lost 5 bases, J lost 2 bases, and 10 bases stayed unmatched. Germline V CDR1 and CDR2: SEHNR, FQNEAQ (reference sequence).